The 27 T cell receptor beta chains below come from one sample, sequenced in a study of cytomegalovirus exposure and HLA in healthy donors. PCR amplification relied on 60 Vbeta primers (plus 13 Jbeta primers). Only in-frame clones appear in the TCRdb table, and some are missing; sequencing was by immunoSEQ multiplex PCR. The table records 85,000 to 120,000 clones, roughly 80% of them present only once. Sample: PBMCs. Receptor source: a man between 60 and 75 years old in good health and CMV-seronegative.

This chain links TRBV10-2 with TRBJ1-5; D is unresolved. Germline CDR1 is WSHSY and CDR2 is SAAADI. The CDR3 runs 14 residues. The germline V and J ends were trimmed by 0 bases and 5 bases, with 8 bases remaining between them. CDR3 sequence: CASSESGSYQPQHF. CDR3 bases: TGCGCCAGCAGTGAGTCGGGCTCCTATCAGCCCCAGCATTTT.

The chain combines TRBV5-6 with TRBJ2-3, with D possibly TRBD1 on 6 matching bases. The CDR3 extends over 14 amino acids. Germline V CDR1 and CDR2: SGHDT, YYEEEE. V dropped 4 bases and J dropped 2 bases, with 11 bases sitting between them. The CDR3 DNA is TGTGCCAGCAGCGGGGACACCCACACAGATACGCAGTATTTT. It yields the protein CASSGDTHTDTQYF.

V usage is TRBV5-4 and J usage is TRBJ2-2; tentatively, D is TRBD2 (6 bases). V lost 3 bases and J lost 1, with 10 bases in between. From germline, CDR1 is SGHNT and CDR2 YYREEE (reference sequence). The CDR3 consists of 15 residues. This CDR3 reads CASSSPGRNTGELFF. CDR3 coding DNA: TGTGCCAGCAGCTCCCCCGGGAGGAACACCGGGGAGCTGTTTTTT.

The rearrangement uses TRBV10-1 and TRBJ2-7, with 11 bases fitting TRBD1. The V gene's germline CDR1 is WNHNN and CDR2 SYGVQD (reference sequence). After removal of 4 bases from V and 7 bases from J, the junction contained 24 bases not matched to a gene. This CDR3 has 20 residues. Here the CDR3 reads CASSVFVDRGRPSLLGEQYV. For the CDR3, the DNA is TGCGCCAGCAGTGTGTTCGTGGACAGGGGGCGCCCTTCCCTCTTGGGGGAGCAGTACGTC.

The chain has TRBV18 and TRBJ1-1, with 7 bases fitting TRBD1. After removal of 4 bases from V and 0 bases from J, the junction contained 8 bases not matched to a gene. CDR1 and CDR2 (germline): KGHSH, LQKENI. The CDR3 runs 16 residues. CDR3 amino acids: CASSRRDRGMNTEAFF. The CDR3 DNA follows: TGTGCCAGCTCACGACGGGACAGAGGAATGAACACTGAAGCTTTCTTT.

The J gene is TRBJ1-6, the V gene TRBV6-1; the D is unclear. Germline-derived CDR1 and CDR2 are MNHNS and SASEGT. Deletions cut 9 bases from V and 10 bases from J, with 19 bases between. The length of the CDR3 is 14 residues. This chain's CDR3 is CASAVSGRNSPLHF. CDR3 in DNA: TGTGCCAGTGCTGTGTCGGGAAGGAACTCACCCCTCCACTTT.

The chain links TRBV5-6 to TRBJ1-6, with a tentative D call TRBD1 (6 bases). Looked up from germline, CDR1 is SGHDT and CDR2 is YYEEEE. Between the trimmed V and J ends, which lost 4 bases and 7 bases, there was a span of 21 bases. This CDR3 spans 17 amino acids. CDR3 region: CASSPENRVGQNSPLHF. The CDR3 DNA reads TGTGCCAGCAGCCCGGAGAACAGGGTAGGCCAGAATTCACCCCTCCACTTT.

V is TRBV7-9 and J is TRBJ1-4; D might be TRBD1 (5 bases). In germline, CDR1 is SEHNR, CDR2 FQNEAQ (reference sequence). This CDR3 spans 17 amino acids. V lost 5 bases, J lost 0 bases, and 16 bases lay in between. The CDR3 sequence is CASSRGEGPATNEKLFF. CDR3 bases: TGTGCCAGCAGCCGAGGGGAGGGCCCCGCAACTAATGAAAAACTGTTTTTT.

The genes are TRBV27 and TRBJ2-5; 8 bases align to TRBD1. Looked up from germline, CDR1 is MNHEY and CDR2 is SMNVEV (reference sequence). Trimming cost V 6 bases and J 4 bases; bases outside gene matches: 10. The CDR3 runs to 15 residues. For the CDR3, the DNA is TGTGCCAGCAGCCCACGGACAGGGCTGGGAGAGACCCAGTACTTC. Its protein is CASSPRTGLGETQYF.

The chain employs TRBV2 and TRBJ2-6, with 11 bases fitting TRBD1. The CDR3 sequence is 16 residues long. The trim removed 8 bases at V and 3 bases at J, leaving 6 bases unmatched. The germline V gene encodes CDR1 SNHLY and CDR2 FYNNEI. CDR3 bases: TGTGCCAGCGCGGGGACAGGGGGTGGTGGGGCCAACGTCCTGACTTTC. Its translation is CASAGTGGGGANVLTF.

As DNA, the CDR3 is TGCGCCAGCAGCCCCCGACAGGGGGCCACTGAAGCTTTCTTT. This encodes CASSPRQGATEAFF. V usage is TRBV5-1 and J usage is TRBJ1-1; 10 bases are shared with TRBD1. The CDR3 contains 14 residues. Looked up from germline, CDR1 is SGHRS and CDR2 is YFSETQ. The V gene end was trimmed by 4 bases and the J gene end by 4 bases; junction bases not matched to a gene: 4.

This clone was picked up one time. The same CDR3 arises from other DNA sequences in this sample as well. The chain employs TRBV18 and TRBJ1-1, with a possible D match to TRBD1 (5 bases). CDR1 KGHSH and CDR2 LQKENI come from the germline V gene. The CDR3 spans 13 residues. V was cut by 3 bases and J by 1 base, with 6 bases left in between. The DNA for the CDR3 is TGTGCCAGCTCACCCACAGGGAACACTGAAGCTTTCTTT. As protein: CASSPTGNTEAFF.

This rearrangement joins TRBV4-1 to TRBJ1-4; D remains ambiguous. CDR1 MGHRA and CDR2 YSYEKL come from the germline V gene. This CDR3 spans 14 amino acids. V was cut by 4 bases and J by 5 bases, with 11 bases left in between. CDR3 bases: TGCGCCAGCAGCCGCAACACGGGGAATGAAAAACTGTTTTTT. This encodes CASSRNTGNEKLFF.

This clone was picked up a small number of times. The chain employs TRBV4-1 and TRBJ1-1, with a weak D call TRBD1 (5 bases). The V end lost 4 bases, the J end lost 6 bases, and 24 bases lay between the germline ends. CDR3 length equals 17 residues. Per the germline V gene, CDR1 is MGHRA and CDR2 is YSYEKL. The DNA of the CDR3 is TGCGCCAGCAGCCCGGAAGGTAGGGGCAGTTTAATCGCTGAAGCTTTCTTT. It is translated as CASSPEGRGSLIAEAFF.

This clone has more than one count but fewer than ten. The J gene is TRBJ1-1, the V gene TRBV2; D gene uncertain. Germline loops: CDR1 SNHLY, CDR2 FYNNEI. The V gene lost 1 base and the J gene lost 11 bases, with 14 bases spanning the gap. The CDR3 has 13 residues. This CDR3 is CASSEVSVGEAFF. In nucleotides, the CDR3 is TGTGCCAGCAGTGAAGTTTCCGTGGGCGAGGCTTTCTTT.

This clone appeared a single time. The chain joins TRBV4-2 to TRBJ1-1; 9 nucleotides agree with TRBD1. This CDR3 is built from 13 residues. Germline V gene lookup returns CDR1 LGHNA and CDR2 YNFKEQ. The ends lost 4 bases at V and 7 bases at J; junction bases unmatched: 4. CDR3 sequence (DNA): TGTGCCAGCAGCCTGGACAGGGGTATTGAAGCTTTCTTT. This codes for CASSLDRGIEAFF.

CDR3 sequence (DNA): TGTGCCAGCAGTTTATCGCAGGCCTACGAGCAGTACGTC. It encodes CASSLSQAYEQYV. V is TRBV28 and J is TRBJ2-7; no clear D gene. The CDR3 spans 13 residues. CDR1 MDHEN and CDR2 SYDVKM come from the germline V gene. V was pared by 1 base and J by 2 bases, with 6 bases between.

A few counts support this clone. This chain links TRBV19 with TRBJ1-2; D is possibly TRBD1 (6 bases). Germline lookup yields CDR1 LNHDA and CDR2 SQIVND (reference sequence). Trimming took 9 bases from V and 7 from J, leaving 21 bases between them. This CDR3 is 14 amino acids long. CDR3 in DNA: TGTGCCAGCGCTTGGGCCTCTTTAGGGGGTGGCTACACCTTC. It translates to CASAWASLGGGYTF.

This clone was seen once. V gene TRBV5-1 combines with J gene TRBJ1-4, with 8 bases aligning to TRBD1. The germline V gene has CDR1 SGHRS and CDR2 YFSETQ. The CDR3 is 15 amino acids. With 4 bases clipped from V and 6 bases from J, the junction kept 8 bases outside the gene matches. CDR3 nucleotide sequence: TGCGCCAGCAGCCCAACAGGGGGACGGTATGAAAAACTGTTTTTT. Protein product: CASSPTGGRYEKLFF. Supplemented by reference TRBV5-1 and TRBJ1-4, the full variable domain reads KAGVTQTPRYLIKTRGQQVTLSCSPISGHRSVSWYQQTPGQGLQFLFEYFSETQRNKGNFPGRFSGRQFSNSRSEMNVSTLELGDSALYLCASSPTGGRYEKLFFGSGTQLSVL.

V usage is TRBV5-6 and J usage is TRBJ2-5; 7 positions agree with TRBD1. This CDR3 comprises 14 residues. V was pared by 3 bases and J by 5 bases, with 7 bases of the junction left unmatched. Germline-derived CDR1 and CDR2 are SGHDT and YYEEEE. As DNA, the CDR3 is TGTGCCAGCAGCTCGACAGGGTTAGGGGAGACCCAGTACTTC. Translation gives CASSSTGLGETQYF.

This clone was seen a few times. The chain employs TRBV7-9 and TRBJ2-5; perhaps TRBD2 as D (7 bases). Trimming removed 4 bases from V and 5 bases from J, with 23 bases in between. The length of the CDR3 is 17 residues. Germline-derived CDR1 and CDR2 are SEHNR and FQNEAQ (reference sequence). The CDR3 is CASSSPAGGRGVETQYF. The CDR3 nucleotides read TGTGCCAGCAGCTCTCCGGCTGGGGGCCGGGGGGTGGAGACCCAGTACTTC. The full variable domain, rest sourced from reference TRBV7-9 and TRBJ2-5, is DTGVSQNPRHKITKRGQNVTFRCDPISEHNRLYWYRQTLGQGPEFLTYFQNEAQLEKSRLLSDRFSAERPKGSFSTLEIQRTEQGDSAMYLCASSSPAGGRGVETQYFGPGTRLLVL.

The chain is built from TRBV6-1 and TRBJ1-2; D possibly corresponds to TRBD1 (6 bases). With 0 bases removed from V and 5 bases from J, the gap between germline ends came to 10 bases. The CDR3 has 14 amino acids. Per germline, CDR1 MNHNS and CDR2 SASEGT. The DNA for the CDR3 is TGTGCCAGCAGTGAAGCTACTCAGGGGTATGGCTACACCTTC. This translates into CASSEATQGYGYTF.

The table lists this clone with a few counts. For the CDR3, the DNA is TGCGCCAGCAGCCAAGATTGGGCAGGGGCTGTTCGTGAGCAGTACTTC. It encodes CASSQDWAGAVREQYF. The chain uses TRBV4-3 and TRBJ2-7; TRBD1 might be the D (6 bases). CDR1 is LGHNA, CDR2 YSLEER, per germline. This CDR3 contains 16 residues. The V end was cut by 0 bases, the J end by 7 bases, with 19 bases between.

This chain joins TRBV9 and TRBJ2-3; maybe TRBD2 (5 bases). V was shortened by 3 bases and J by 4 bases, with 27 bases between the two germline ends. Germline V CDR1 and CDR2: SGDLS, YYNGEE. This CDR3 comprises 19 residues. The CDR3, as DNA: TGTGCCAGCAGCGGAATGAGTCGGACTGGCAAGCTGCTCCCAGATACGCAGTATTTT. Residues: CASSGMSRTGKLLPDTQYF.

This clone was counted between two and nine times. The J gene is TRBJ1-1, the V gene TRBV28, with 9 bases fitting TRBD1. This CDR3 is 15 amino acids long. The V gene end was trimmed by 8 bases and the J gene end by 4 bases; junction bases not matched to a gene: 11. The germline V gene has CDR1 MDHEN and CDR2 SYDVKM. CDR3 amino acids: CASLSPGTGITEAFF. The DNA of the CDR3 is TGTGCCAGCTTGAGTCCCGGGACAGGGATCACTGAAGCTTTCTTT. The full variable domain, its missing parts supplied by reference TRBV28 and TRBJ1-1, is DVKVTQSSRYLVKRTGEKVFLECVQDMDHENMFWYRQDPGLGLRLIYFSYDVKMKEKGDIPEGYSVSREKKERFSLILESASTNQTSMYLCASLSPGTGITEAFFGQGTRLTVV.

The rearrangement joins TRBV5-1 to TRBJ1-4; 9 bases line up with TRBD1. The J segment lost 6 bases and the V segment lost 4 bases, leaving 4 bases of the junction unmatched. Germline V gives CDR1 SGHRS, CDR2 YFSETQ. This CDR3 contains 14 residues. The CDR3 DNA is TGCGCCAGCAGCCTGACAGGGGGAGATGAAAAACTGTTTTTT. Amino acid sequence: CASSLTGGDEKLFF.

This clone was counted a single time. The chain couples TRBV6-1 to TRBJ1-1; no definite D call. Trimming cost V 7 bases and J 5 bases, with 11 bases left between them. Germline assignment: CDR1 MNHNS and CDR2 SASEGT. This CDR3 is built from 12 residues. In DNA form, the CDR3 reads TGTGCCAGCACCTCCGGGTGGACTGAAGCTTTCTTT. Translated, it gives CASTSGWTEAFF.